This T cell receptor (beta chain) is drawn from a study of blood T cell repertoires in COVID-19. Study-wide background: T cells, B-cell-depleted T cells, or PBMCs supplied cDNA or gDNA.

From germline, CDR1 is SGHDN and CDR2 FVKESK. The CDR3 is made up of 15 amino acids. Between the trimmed V and J ends, which lost 1 base and 0 bases, there was a span of 10 bases. Assay: immunoSEQ multiplex PCR; the TCRdb copy retains only in-frame clones and omits some. There are about 350,000 clones in the sample; roughly 89% occur only once, and around 4% lies in the top ten. Patients at the Seattle site were enrolled during active infection and followed longitudinally. This clonotype originated in a woman aged 60-75 years with COVID-19, enrolled during active disease. The rearrangement joins TRBV14 to TRBJ2-7; a weak D match, TRBD1 (5 bases). Sequencing used peripheral blood. The DNA of the CDR3 is TGTGCCAGCAGCCAAGGACAGCCGAGCTCCTACGAGCAGTACTTC. Translation: CASSQGQPSSYEQYF.